Listed below are T cell receptor beta chains from one sample, sequenced in a study of blood T cells in healthy people across ages. TCRdb independently ran MiXCR on the 5' RACE reads; one entry per CDR3 protein. Here the sample spans more than 500,000 distinct CDR3 sequences, around a quarter being singletons. The same specimen was also included in a second study, on T cells of mothers and their children.

The specimen sequenced was blood. The receptors derive from a boy aged 2 to 10 in good health. Both conserved end residues are part of each CDR3. Each record gives: clone size, V gene, D gene, J gene, CDR3 protein, CDR3 DNA. The D gene is left open where the match is weak. Only some rows state a clone size, as once, few, many or a class for expanded clones.

>many|TRBV6-1|TRBD2|TRBJ2-2
CASTHKEAGRNTGELFF
TGTGCCAGCACCCACAAGGAAGCGGGGCGGAACACCGGGGAGCTGTTTTTT
>.|TRBV3-1|.|TRBJ2-1
CASSQDPLAPNEQFF
TGTGCCAGCAGCCAAGATCCCCTGGCCCCGAATGAGCAGTTCTTC
>.|TRBV30|.|TRBJ2-4
CAWGPVENIQYF
TGTGCCTGGGGGCCTGTGGAAAACATTCAGTACTTC
>many|TRBV29-1|.|TRBJ2-5
CSASSSPEETQYF
TGCAGCGCCTCCTCCAGCCCCGAGGAGACCCAGTACTTC
>few|TRBV27|.|TRBJ2-3
CASRARATTDTQYF
TGTGCCAGCAGGGCTAGGGCTACCACAGATACGCAGTATTTT
>few|TRBV5-1|.|TRBJ2-7
CASSLAGRASHEQYF
TGCGCCAGCAGCTTGGCCGGCAGGGCCTCCCACGAGCAGTACTTC
>few|TRBV30|.|TRBJ2-5
CAWSVNKLAQETQYF
TGTGCCTGGAGTGTAAACAAGCTAGCGCAAGAGACCCAGTACTTC
>many|TRBV20-1|.|TRBJ2-5
CSALGVQETQYF
TGCAGTGCTCTAGGCGTCCAAGAGACCCAGTACTTC
>once|TRBV7-2|.|TRBJ1-4
CASSRRHLNEKLFF
TGTGCCAGCAGCAGGCGACACTTGAATGAAAAACTGTTTTTT
>.|TRBV20-1|TRBD1|TRBJ1-1
CSARDTRDRSEAFF
TGCAGTGCTAGGGATACGCGGGACAGGTCTGAAGCTTTCTTT
>.|TRBV3-1|.|TRBJ2-7
CASSQEIQVRITMEQYF
TGTGCCAGCAGCCAAGAAATACAGGTTCGAATCACAATGGAGCAGTACTTC
>.|TRBV21-1|.|TRBJ1-1
CASIIVGDGGQNTEAFF
TGTGCCAGCATCATAGTTGGGGACGGGGGGCAGAACACTGAAGCCTTCTTT